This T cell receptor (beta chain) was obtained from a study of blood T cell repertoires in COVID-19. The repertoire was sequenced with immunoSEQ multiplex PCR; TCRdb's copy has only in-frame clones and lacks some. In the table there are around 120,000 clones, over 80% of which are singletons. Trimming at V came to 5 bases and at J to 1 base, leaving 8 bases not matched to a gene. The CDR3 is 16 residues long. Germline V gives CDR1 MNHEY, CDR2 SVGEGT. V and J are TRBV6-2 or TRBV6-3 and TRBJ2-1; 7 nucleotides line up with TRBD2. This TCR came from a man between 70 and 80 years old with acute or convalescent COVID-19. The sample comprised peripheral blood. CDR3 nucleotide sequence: TGTGCCAGCAGTACCCGAGGTAGCGGGTCCTACAATGAGCAGTTCTTC. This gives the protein CASSTRGSGSYNEQFF.